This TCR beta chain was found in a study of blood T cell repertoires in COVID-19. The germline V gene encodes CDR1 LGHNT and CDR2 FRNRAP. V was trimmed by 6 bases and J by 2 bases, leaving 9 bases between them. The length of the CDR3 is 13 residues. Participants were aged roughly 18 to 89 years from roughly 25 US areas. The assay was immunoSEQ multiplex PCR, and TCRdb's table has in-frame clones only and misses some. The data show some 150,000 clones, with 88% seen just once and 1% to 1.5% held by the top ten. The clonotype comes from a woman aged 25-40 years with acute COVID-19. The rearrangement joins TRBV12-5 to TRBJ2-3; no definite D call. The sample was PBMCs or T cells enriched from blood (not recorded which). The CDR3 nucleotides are TGTGCTAGTGGACTTTCCAACACAGATACGCAGTATTTT. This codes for CASGLSNTDTQYF.